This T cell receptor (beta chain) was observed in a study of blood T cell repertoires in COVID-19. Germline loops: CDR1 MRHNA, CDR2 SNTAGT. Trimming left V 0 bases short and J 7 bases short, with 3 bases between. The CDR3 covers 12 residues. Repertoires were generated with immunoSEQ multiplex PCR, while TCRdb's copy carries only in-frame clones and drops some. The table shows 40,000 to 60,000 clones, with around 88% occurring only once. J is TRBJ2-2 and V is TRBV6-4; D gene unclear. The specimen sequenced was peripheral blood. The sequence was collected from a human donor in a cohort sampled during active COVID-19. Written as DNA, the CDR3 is TGTGCCAGCAGTGACTCCGGCGGGGAGCTGTTTTTT. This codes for CASSDSGGELFF.